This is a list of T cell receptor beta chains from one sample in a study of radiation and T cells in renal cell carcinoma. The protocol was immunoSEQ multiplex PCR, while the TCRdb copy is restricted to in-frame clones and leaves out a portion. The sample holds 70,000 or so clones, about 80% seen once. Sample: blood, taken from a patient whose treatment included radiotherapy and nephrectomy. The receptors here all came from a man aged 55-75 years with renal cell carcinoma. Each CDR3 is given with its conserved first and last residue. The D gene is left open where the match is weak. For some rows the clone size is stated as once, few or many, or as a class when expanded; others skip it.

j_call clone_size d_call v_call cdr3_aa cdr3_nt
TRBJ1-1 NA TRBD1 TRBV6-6 CASSYQGGAEAFF TGTGCCAGCAGTTACCAGGGGGGCGCTGAAGCTTTCTTT
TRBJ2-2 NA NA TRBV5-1 CASSLRGNTGELFF TGCGCCAGCAGCTTGCGGGGGAACACCGGGGAGCTGTTTTTT
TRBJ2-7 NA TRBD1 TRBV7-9 CASSWDRELYEQYF TGTGCCAGCAGCTGGGACAGGGAGCTGTACGAGCAGTACTTC
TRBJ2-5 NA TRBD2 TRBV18 CASSPFSGRARETQYF TGTGCCAGCTCACCTTTTAGCGGGAGGGCCCGAGAGACCCAGTACTTC
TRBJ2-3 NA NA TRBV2 CASSAHSTDTQYF TGTGCCAGCAGTGCCCATAGCACAGATACGCAGTATTTT
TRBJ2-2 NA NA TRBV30 CAGGDTGELFF TGTGCAGGGGGGGATACCGGGGAGCTGTTTTTT
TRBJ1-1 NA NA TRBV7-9 CASSRRAVNTEAFF TGTGCCAGCAGCCGCCGCGCGGTGAACACTGAAGCTTTCTTT
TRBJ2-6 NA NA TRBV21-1 CASSKKLRGSGANVLTF TGTGCCAGCAGCAAAAAATTACGGGGCTCTGGGGCCAACGTCCTGACTTTC
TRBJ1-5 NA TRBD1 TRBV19 CASSIQGFGSGGAQHF TGTGCCAGTAGTATCCAAGGCTTCGGGTCAGGGGGGGCCCAGCATTTT
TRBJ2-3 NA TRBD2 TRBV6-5 CASRPGRGVADTQYF TGTGCCAGCCGCCCTGGGAGGGGCGTCGCAGATACGCAGTATTTT
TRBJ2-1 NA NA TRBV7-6 CASSLDPGSNEQFF TGTGCCAGCAGCTTAGATCCGGGGAGCAATGAGCAGTTCTTC
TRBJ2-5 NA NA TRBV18 CASSLTGRETQYF TGTGCCAGCTCACTGACAGGACGAGAGACCCAGTACTTC
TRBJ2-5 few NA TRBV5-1 CASSLWGEETQYF TGCGCCAGCAGCTTGTGGGGCGAGGAGACCCAGTACTTC
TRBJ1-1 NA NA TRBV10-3 CAISREGNTEAFF TGTGCCATTAGCAGGGAGGGGAACACTGAAGCTTTCTTT
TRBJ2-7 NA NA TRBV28 CASSILTAGLDEQYF TGTGCCAGCAGTATACTGACAGCAGGGCTTGACGAGCAGTACTTC
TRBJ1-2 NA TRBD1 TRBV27 CASRLQGNYGYTF TGTGCCAGCAGACTACAGGGGAACTATGGCTACACCTTC
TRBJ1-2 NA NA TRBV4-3 CASSQVPGPYGYTF TGCGCCAGCAGCCAAGTGCCAGGGCCCTATGGCTACACCTTC
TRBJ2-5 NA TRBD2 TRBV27 CASSELGTSDQETQYF TGTGCCAGCAGTGAACTCGGGACTAGCGACCAAGAGACCCAGTACTTC
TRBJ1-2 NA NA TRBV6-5 CASRDAYGYTF TGTGCCAGCCGGGACGCTTATGGCTACACCTTC
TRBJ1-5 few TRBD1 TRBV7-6 CASGVGETGCNQPQHF TGTGCCAGCGGCGTGGGAGAGACAGGGTGTAATCAGCCCCAGCATTTT
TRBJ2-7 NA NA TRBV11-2 CASSLGTHEQYF TGTGCCAGCAGCCTTGGTACCCACGAGCAGTACTTC
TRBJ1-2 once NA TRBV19 CASSIGADGYTF TGTGCCAGTAGTATAGGGGCGGATGGCTACACCTTC
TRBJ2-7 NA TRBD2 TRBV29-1 CSVSPGGYTYEQYF TGCAGCGTCTCCCCGGGAGGATATACCTACGAGCAGTACTTC
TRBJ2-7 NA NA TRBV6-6 CASSTIPEPLSYEQYF TGTGCCAGCAGTACCATTCCGGAGCCCCTTAGCTACGAGCAGTACTTC
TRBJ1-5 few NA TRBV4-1 CASSQAASNQPQHF TGCGCCAGCAGCCAGGCAGCCAGCAATCAGCCCCAGCATTTT
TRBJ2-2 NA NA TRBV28 CATFQVNTGELFF TGTGCCACCTTCCAGGTGAACACCGGGGAGCTGTTTTTT
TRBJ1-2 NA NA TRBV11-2 CASSSPQGPYGYTF TGTGCCAGCAGCTCCCCTCAGGGCCCCTATGGCTACACCTTC
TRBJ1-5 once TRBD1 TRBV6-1 CASRDRESGPQHF TGTGCCAGCAGAGACAGGGAATCAGGGCCCCAGCATTTT
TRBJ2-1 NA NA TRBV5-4 CASRTLNEQFF TGTGCCAGCAGGACCCTCAATGAGCAGTTCTTC
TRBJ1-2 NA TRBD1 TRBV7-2 CASSLARQGRVGGYTF TGTGCCAGCAGCTTAGCCCGACAGGGGAGGGTGGGTGGCTACACCTTC
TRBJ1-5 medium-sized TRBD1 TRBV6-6 CASTGQGNQPQHF TGTGCCAGCACGGGACAGGGGAATCAGCCCCAGCATTTT
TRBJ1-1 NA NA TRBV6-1 CASRRPQNTEAFF TGTGCCAGCAGGAGGCCACAAAACACTGAAGCTTTCTTT
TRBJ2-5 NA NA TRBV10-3 CAISGSGEETQYF TGTGCCATCAGTGGGTCGGGGGAAGAGACCCAGTACTTC
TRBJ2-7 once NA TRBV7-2 CASSPGRFSSYEQYF TGTGCCAGCAGCCCGGGGAGGTTCAGCTCCTACGAGCAGTACTTC
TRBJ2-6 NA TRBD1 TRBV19 CATGQNSGANVLTF TGTGCCACGGGACAGAACTCTGGGGCCAACGTCCTGACTTTC
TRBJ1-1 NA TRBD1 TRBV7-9 CASNRGRLDTEAFF TGTGCCAGCAACAGGGGGCGGTTAGACACTGAAGCTTTCTTT
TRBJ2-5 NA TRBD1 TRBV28 CASRPDRAHQETQYF TGTGCCAGCAGGCCTGACAGGGCTCATCAAGAGACCCAGTACTTC
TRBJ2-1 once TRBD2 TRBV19 CASSNRGGTYNEQFF TGTGCCAGTAGTAACCGGGGGGGGACCTACAATGAGCAGTTCTTC
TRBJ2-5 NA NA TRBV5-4 CASSLGLAGSRETQYF TGTGCCAGCAGCTTGGGACTTGCAGGGAGTCGAGAGACCCAGTACTTC
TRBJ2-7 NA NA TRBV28 CASSLSHYEQYF TGTGCCAGCAGTTTATCCCATTACGAGCAGTACTTC
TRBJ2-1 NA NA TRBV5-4 CASSPDLDEQFF TGTGCCAGCAGCCCAGACCTTGATGAGCAGTTCTTC
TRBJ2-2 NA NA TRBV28 CASSLRGTNTGELFF TGTGCCAGCAGTTTACGGGGCACGAACACCGGGGAGCTGTTTTTT
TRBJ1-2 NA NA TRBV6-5 CASGMGVANYGYTF TGTGCCAGCGGGATGGGGGTAGCTAACTATGGCTACACCTTC
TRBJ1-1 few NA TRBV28 CASSLGARGTEAFF TGTGCCAGCAGTTTGGGGGCGCGAGGTACTGAAGCTTTCTTT
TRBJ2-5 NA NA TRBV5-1 CASSLDPGSETQYF TGCGCCAGCAGCTTGGACCCGGGTTCAGAGACCCAGTACTTC
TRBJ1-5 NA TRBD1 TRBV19 CASSIVRDRLFNSNQPQHF TGTGCCAGTAGTATAGTACGGGACAGGTTATTTAATAGCAATCAGCCCCAGCATTTT
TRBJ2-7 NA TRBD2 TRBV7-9 CASSLATWTSTDYEQYF TGTGCCAGCAGCTTAGCGACGTGGACTAGCACAGACTACGAGCAGTACTTC
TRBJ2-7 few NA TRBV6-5 CASSYEAGSSYEQYF TGTGCCAGCAGTTACGAAGCAGGTAGCTCCTACGAGCAGTACTTC
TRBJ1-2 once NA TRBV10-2 CASSEGRDGYTF TGCGCCAGCAGTGAAGGTCGAGATGGCTACACCTTC
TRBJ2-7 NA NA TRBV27 CASSLIGTNYEQYF TGTGCCAGCAGTTTAATAGGGACAAACTACGAGCAGTACTTC
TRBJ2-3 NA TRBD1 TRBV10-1 CASRWTAEERGPDTQYF TGCGCCAGCAGGTGGACGGCGGAGGAGAGGGGGCCAGATACGCAGTATTTT
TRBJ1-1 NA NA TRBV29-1 CSVEDVNTEAFF TGCAGCGTTGAAGATGTTAACACTGAAGCTTTCTTT
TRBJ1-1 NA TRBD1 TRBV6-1 CASSPTGDTEAFF TGTGCCAGCAGTCCGACAGGGGACACTGAAGCTTTCTTT
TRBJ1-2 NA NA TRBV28 CASSFRRGGEGGYTF TGTGCCAGCAGTTTCCGGCGGGGAGGGGAGGGTGGCTACACCTTC
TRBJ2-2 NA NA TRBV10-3 CAISDAGRSNTGELFF TGTGCCATCAGTGATGCGGGGCGGAGCAACACCGGGGAGCTGTTTTTT
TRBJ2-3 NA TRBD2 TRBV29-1 CSVAKRDGTDTQYF TGCAGCGTTGCCAAGCGGGATGGCACAGATACGCAGTATTTT
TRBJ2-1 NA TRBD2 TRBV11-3 CASSPGTSVEGEQFF TGTGCCAGCAGCCCTGGGACTAGCGTGGAGGGTGAGCAGTTCTTC
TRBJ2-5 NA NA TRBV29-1 CSVLRETQYF TGCAGCGTACTCCGGGAGACCCAGTACTTC
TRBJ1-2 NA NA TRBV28 CASSLHSRNYGYTF TGTGCCAGCAGTTTACACAGCCGGAACTATGGCTACACCTTC
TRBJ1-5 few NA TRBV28 CASSSGAFGTDFNQPQHF TGTGCCAGCAGTTCTGGGGCTTTCGGGACCGATTTCAATCAGCCCCAGCATTTT